These 5 T cell receptor beta chains originate from one sample sequenced in a study of a mutant IDH1 vaccine in newly diagnosed glioma. The repertoire was sequenced with immunoSEQ multiplex PCR; TCRdb's copy has only in-frame clones and lacks some. The table records about 38,000 clones, around three quarters of them present only once. Specified time point: week 5, during vaccination. One vaccine dose held 300 ug of mutant IDH1 20-mer peptide and came with topical imiquimod. Their cognate antigens are unknown. This material consisted of PBMCs, taken from a glioma patient whose treatment included an IDH1 peptide vaccine. Receptor source: a middle-aged man with glioma.

In this sample, this clone turned up a few times. The chain combines TRBV19 with TRBJ2-5; the D gene is possibly TRBD2 (5 bases). CDR1 LNHDA and CDR2 SQIVND come from the germline V gene (reference sequence). This CDR3 has 12 residues. Trimming cost V 4 bases and J 2 bases, with 5 bases left between them. Here the CDR3 DNA reads TGTGCCAGTAGTAGGACTCAAGAGACCCAGTACTTC. Amino acid sequence: CASSRTQETQYF.

This clone was observed a handful of times. The chain couples TRBV5-1 to TRBJ1-4; TRBD1 matches 9 bases. The junction had 5 bases not matched to a gene; V was cut back by 7 bases and J by 4 bases. The CDR3 sequence is 14 residues long. The germline CDR1 and CDR2 sequences are SGHRS and YFSETQ. CDR3: CASGPGQGNEKLFF. The CDR3 DNA sequence: TGCGCCAGCGGTCCGGGACAGGGTAATGAAAAACTGTTTTTT.

This clone appeared once. The chain joins TRBV5-1 to TRBJ2-5, with D maybe TRBD1 (6 bases). Trimming shortened V by 4 bases and J by 1 base, and 11 bases separated the two germline ends. Germline-derived CDR1 and CDR2 are SGHRS and YFSETQ. The CDR3 sequence is 14 residues long. Written as DNA, the CDR3 is TGCGCCAGCAGCGAATACAGGGTCCAAGAGACCCAGTACTTC. Translation: CASSEYRVQETQYF.

The gene calls are TRBV28 and TRBJ2-7; 7 positions agree with TRBD1. J lost 6 bases, V lost 4 bases, and 9 bases had no gene match. Germline lookup yields CDR1 MDHEN and CDR2 SYDVKM. The CDR3 extends over 14 amino acids. DNA of the CDR3: TGTGCCAGCAGTTCATTACAGGGGTTCCGCGAGCAGTACTTC. It translates to CASSSLQGFREQYF.

V usage is TRBV9 and J usage is TRBJ1-1; D remains unclear. The ends were cut back, 0 bases at V and 4 bases at J, with 13 bases in the middle. This CDR3 comprises 15 residues. Germline V gives CDR1 SGDLS, CDR2 YYNGEE. The CDR3 DNA sequence: TGTGCCAGCAGCGTAGTTGAAAGGGTAAGCACTGAAGCTTTCTTT. Translating it yields CASSVVERVSTEAFF. The full variable domain, rest sourced from reference TRBV9 and TRBJ1-1, is DSGVTQTPKHLITATGQRVTLRCSPRSGDLSVYWYQQSLDQGLQFLIQYYNGEERAKGNILERFSAQQFPDLHSELNLSSLELGDSALYFCASSVVERVSTEAFFGQGTRLTVV.